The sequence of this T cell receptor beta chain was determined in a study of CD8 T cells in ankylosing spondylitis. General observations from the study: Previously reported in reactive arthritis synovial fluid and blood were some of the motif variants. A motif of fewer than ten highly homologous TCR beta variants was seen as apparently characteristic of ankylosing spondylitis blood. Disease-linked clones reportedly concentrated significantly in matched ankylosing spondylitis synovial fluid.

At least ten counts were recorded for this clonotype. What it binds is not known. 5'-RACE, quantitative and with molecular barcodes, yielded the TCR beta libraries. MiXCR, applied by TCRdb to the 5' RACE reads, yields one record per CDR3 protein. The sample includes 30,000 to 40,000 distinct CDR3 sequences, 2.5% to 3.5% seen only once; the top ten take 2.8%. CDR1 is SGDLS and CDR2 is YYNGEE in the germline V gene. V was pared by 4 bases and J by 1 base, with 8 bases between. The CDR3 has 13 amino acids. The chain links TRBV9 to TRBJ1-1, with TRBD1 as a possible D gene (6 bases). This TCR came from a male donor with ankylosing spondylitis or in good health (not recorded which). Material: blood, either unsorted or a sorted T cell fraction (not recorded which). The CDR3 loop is CASSSGQNTEAFF. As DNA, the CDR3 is TGTGCCAGCAGCTCGGGACAGAACACTGAAGCTTTCTTT.